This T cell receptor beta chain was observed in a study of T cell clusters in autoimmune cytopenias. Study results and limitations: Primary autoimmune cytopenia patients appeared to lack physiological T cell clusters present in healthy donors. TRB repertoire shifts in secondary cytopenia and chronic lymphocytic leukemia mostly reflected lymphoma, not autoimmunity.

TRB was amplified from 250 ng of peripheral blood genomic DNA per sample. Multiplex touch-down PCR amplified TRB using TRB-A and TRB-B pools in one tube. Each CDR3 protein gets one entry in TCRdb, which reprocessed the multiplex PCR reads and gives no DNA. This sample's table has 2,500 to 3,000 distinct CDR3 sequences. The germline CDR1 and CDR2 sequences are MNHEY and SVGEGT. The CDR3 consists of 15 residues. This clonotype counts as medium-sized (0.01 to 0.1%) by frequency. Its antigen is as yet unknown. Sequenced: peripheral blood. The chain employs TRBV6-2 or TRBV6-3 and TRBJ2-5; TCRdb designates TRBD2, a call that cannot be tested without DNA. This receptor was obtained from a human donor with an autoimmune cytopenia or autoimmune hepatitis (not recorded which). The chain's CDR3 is CASSYSGLLQETQYF.